The TCR beta chain under discussion was sequenced for a study of breast tumors, draining lymph nodes, adjacent tissues. TCRdb re-analysed the multiplex PCR reads in MiXCR, keeping a single row per CDR3 protein. The table shows around 100,000 distinct CDR3 sequences, with 21% occurring only once. This clonotype was counted many times. Samples came from axillary lymph nodes draining the breast cancer. CDR3 size: 16 residues. Germline V gene lookup returns CDR1 SGHRS and CDR2 YFSETQ. Losses at the gene ends were 2 bases for V and 4 bases for J; bases not matched to a gene: 6. This rearrangement joins TRBV5-1 to TRBJ2-2, with TRBD1 matching over 9 bases. The sequenced material came from axillary lymph node tissue. The receptor's source is a female donor with breast cancer. Some clones in this sample may be carry-over from other donors' samples. CDR3 residues: CASSLTGGKGTGELFF. CDR3 sequence (DNA): TGCGCCAGCAGCTTAACAGGGGGCAAGGGCACCGGGGAGCTGTTTTTT.